The rows below give T cell receptor beta chains drawn from one sample of a study of post-analysis software for immune sequencing data. TCRdb reprocessed the PCR reads via MiXCR and lists one record per CDR3 protein. The sample contains 740,000 or so distinct CDR3 sequences, approximately 53% of which appear only once. The sequenced material came from blood. These receptors were collected from a girl aged 5 to 17 with multiple sclerosis. Each CDR3 is given with its conserved first and last residue. The D gene is left open where the match is weak. Only some rows state a clone size, as once, few, many or a class for expanded clones.

NA | TRBJ2-1 | TRBV29-1 | NA | TGCAGCGTCCAGACAGGCCCAGATACGCAGTTCTTC | CSVQTGPDTQFF
NA | TRBJ2-1 | TRBV7-3 | NA | TGTGCCAGCAGCCCCCGGGCTAGCTCCTACAATGAGCAGTTCTTC | CASSPRASSYNEQFF
TRBD1 | TRBJ1-5 | TRBV5-1 | few | TGCGCCAGCAGCCCGGGGACAGGGGGCTACCGGCCCCAGCATTTT | CASSPGTGGYRPQHF
NA | TRBJ2-7 | TRBV5-1 | NA | TGCGCCAGCAGCTTGGCCTTGTACCAGGACTACGAGCAGTACTTC | CASSLALYQDYEQYF
TRBD1 | TRBJ1-4 | TRBV12-3/TRBV12-4 | NA | TGTGCCAGCAGTCACTCCGGGACAGTTAGTGAAAAACTGTTTTTT | CASSHSGTVSEKLFF
NA | TRBJ1-2 | TRBV20-1 | few | TGCAGTGCTGCCTCTAGGGGACCCCTCTATGGCTACACCTTC | CSAASRGPLYGYTF
TRBD2 | TRBJ2-1 | TRBV2 | NA | TGTGCCAGCAGGAAGCAACTAGCGGGGGGGCGGAGTGAGCAGTTCTTC | CASRKQLAGGRSEQFF
TRBD2 | TRBJ2-7 | TRBV7-3 | NA | TGTGCCAGCAGCCAAACCGGGACTAGCGGGACAATTCCCTACGAGCAGTACTTC | CASSQTGTSGTIPYEQYF
NA | TRBJ2-5 | TRBV10-3 | few | TGTGCCATCATGAAGACCCACCAAGAGACCCAGTACTTC | CAIMKTHQETQYF
NA | TRBJ2-7 | TRBV7-9 | few | TGTGCCAGCAGCGGGCTCCAGGGGGGTTTCTCCTACGAGCAGTACTTC | CASSGLQGGFSYEQYF
TRBD1 | TRBJ1-6 | TRBV4-2 | NA | TGTGCCAGCAGCCAAGAACAGGGGTATTCACCCCTCCACTTT | CASSQEQGYSPLHF
TRBD2 | TRBJ2-7 | TRBV20-1 | NA | TGCAGTGCTAGAGATTACCTAGCGGGAGACTACGAGCAGTACTTC | CSARDYLAGDYEQYF
NA | TRBJ2-3 | TRBV13 | NA | TGTGCCAGCAGCTTAGGAGGTCTCCTCCTTCCCGATACGCAGTATTTT | CASSLGGLLLPDTQYF
NA | TRBJ2-2 | TRBV24-1 | NA | TGTGCCACCAGTGATTGGAGGGGGAACACCGGGGAGCTGTTTTTT | CATSDWRGNTGELFF
NA | TRBJ1-2 | TRBV10-3 | NA | TGTGCCATCAGTGAGTCAGGGGAGGATCGCACTAACTATGGCTACACCTTC | CAISESGEDRTNYGYTF
TRBD2 | TRBJ2-1 | TRBV5-1 | few | TGCGCCAGCAGCTCTAGCGGGAGGCAGGACAATGAGCAGTTCTTC | CASSSSGRQDNEQFF
NA | TRBJ1-2 | TRBV5-1 | NA | TGCGCCAGCAGCTTGGACTCAGGATGCTATGGCTACACCTTC | CASSLDSGCYGYTF
NA | TRBJ2-1 | TRBV7-9 | NA | TGTGCCAGCAGCTTAGGGACCCCCGGGGCCCCATACAATGAGCAGTTCTTC | CASSLGTPGAPYNEQFF
TRBD2 | TRBJ2-7 | TRBV29-1 | many | TGCAGCGTTGTTAATAGCGGGACTCCCTACGAGCAGTACTTC | CSVVNSGTPYEQYF
NA | TRBJ1-5 | TRBV6-6 | NA | TGTGCCAGCTGTATTCTGGGGAATCAGCCCCAGCATTTT | CASCILGNQPQHF
NA | TRBJ1-1 | TRBV7-3 | few | TGTGCCAGCAGCTCCAAAGGAGGTTTGAACACTGAAGCTTTCTTT | CASSSKGGLNTEAFF
NA | TRBJ2-7 | TRBV27 | NA | TGTGCCAGCAGTTGGGGGGGGACATACGAGCAGTACTTC | CASSWGGTYEQYF
TRBD2 | TRBJ2-4 | TRBV7-6 | NA | TGTGCCAGCAGCCCTGGACTAGCGGGTACCGAAAACATTCAGTACTTC | CASSPGLAGTENIQYF
TRBD2 | TRBJ2-1 | TRBV2 | NA | TGTGCCAGCAGCGCGACTAGCGGGAGGGACAATGAGCAGTTCTTC | CASSATSGRDNEQFF
NA | TRBJ2-3 | TRBV7-3 | NA | TGTGCCAGCAGCCCCCAAGGCAGGACAGATACGCAGTATTTT | CASSPQGRTDTQYF
NA | TRBJ1-1 | TRBV11-2 | NA | TGTGCCAGCAGCTTAGCCATGGTATTAGCGAACACTGAAGCTTTCTTT | CASSLAMVLANTEAFF
NA | TRBJ1-2 | TRBV5-1 | few | TGCGCCAGCAGCTTGGGGACTTGGCTGGAGCCTAACTATGGCTACACCTTC | CASSLGTWLEPNYGYTF
TRBD1 | TRBJ2-1 | TRBV20-1 | NA | TGCAGTGCAACACCGGACAGGGGGATTAGGTATGAGCAGTTCTTC | CSATPDRGIRYEQFF
NA | TRBJ2-7 | TRBV20-1 | NA | TGCAGTGCAGAACGACAGCAGGAGAGATGGCAGTACTTC | CSAERQQERWQYF
TRBD1 | TRBJ2-5 | TRBV29-1 | few | TGCAGCGTTTCTGGACAGGGCGGTGAGACCCAGTACTTC | CSVSGQGGETQYF
TRBD2 | TRBJ2-2 | TRBV6-1 | NA | TGTGCCACACGACCGGGACTAGTCTCCACCGGGGAGCTGTTTTTT | CATRPGLVSTGELFF
NA | TRBJ2-5 | TRBV7-3 | NA | TGTGCCAGCAGCTTACGGGGCCGGACCTACCAAGAGACCCAGTACTTC | CASSLRGRTYQETQYF